This TCR beta chain was obtained from a study of T-cell memory formation after mild COVID-19. Regarding the study as a whole: Researchers found some responding clones in pre-infection memory, a sign that cross-reactive memory joined.

Worth noting for this clonotype: Its antigen is not known.

TCR alpha and TCR beta cDNA libraries with sample barcodes and UMIs came from 5'RACE using constant-segment primers. MiXCR was run by TCRdb on the 5' RACE reads, yielding one entry per CDR3 protein. The table shows hundreds of thousands of distinct CDR3 sequences, with roughly a quarter occurring only once. V was clipped by 5 bases and J by 2 bases, with 14 bases between them. From germline, CDR1 is SGHRS and CDR2 YFSETQ. The CDR3 is 14 residues long. Sample: PBMCs or a T cell subset sorted from them (not recorded which). V and J are TRBV5-1 and TRBJ2-7; possibly TRBD1 for D (6 bases). This TCR derives from an adult woman who had mild COVID-19 (a few samples of this study predate the infection). Cell type and time point are not known. The CDR3 DNA follows: TGCGCCAGCAGAAGGGGACACGGGACCTACGAGCAGTACTTC. Its translation is CASRRGHGTYEQYF.